This T cell receptor beta chain was captured by sequencing in a study of shared clonotypes between healthy human individuals. Study in general: In total, the donors were two women and a few men aged 18 to 49.

Trimming stripped 5 bases from V and 5 bases from J, with 14 bases between. The CDR3 loop spans 14 amino acids. Germline CDR1 SEHNR, CDR2 FQNEAQ (reference sequence). In the sorted-subset replicate PCRs, about 200 ng DNA, 29,000 or so T cell genomes, was used. The authors' processing: Junction-only sequences without quality scores came from ImmunoSEQ, so filtering differed. Generated by immunoSEQ multiplex PCR, the TCRdb table keeps only in-frame clones and is missing some. D and trimming come from the DNA, and the V and J calls and clone size come from that table. The sample comprises some 1,100,000 clones, 78% of which are singletons, and approximately 0.56% rests with the top ten. CD45RA+ naive and CD45RA-negative memory subsets were separated from CD4+ cells.

The V and J genes are TRBV7-9 and TRBJ2-3, with D hard to call. The specimen sequenced was memory CD4+ T cells from PBMCs. Regarding subset: CD45RA-negative fraction. This clonotype was sampled from a man aged 18 to 29 in good health. Some clones in this sample may be carry-over from other donors' samples. This chain's CDR3 is CASSPRNGKDTQYF. DNA for the CDR3: TGTGCCAGCAGCCCTAGGAATGGGAAAGATACGCAGTATTTT. The full variable domain, in which reference TRBV7-9 and TRBJ2-3 provide the parts outside the CDR3, is DTGVSQNPRHKITKRGQNVTFRCDPISEHNRLYWYRQTLGQGPEFLTYFQNEAQLEKSRLLSDRFSAERPKGSFSTLEIQRTEQGDSAMYLCASSPRNGKDTQYFGPGTRLTVL.